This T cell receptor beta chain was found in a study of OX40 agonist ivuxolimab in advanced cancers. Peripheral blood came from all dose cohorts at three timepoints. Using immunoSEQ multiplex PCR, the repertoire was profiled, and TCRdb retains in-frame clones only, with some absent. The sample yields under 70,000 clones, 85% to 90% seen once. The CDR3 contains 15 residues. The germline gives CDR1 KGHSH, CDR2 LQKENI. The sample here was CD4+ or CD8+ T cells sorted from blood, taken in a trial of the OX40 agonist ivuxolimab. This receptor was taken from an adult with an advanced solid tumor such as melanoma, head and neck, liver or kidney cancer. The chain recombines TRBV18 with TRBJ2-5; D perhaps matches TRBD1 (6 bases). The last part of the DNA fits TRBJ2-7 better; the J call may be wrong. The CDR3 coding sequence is TGTGCCAGCTCACCCAAGGCCAACAGGGCCTACGAGCAGTACTTC. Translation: CASSPKANRAYEQYF.